The 10 T cell receptor beta chains given below trace back to one sample, sequenced in a study of Tregs in tolerant kidney transplant recipients. Measured with immunoSEQ multiplex PCR; TCRdb has only the in-frame clones, and not every one. This table holds 30,000 or so clones. Sample: CD8+ T cells from blood, taken before the transplant. The source of these receptors is a human donor who received a combined kidney and bone marrow transplant.

About this clone itself: The CDR3 end is not reached by the read, which stops 3 residues before it; the germline J gene fills it in. This chain joins TRBV20-1 and TRBJ1-2; a weak D match, TRBD1 (6 bases). V gave up 5 bases and J gave up 7 bases, with 17 bases separating them. CDR3 size: 13 residues. CDR1 is DFQATT and CDR2 is SNEGSKA in the germline V gene (reference sequence). The CDR3 here is CSALVTGIPGYTF. The sequenced part of the CDR3 DNA is TGCAGTGCTCTTGTAACAGGGATACCTGGC.

With respect to this clone: The CDR3 is cut off 3 residues early in the read; its end comes from the germline J gene. The chain employs TRBV19 and TRBJ2-1; weak D call: TRBD2 (6 bases). CDR1 is LNHDA, CDR2 SQIVND, per germline (reference sequence). V was cut by 7 bases and J by 3 bases, with 13 bases left in between. The CDR3 contains 14 residues. CDR3: CASKGLANYNEQFF. The sequenced part of the CDR3 DNA is TGTGCCAGTAAGGGCCTAGCGAACTACAATGAG.

As to this clone: The CDR3 end falls 3 residues outside the read, so it is completed with the germline J gene. The chain has TRBV5-1 and TRBJ1-6, with 7 bases matching TRBD1. From germline, CDR1 is SGHRS and CDR2 YFSETQ. CDR3 length equals 14 residues. With V trimmed by 2 bases and J by 9 bases, 5 bases remained unmatched. The chain's CDR3 is CASSFGTAGSPLHF. The part of the CDR3 DNA that was read is TGCGCCAGCAGCTTTGGGACAGCCGGTTCACCC.

With respect to this clone: The read is 3 residues too short to cover the CDR3 end, so that end is filled in from the germline J gene. The genes are TRBV5-1 and TRBJ2-2, with 8 bases lining up with TRBD1. Germline V gene sequence: CDR1 SGHRS, CDR2 YFSETQ. V shed 2 bases and J 4 bases; nucleotides not matched to a gene: 1. The CDR3 is 14 residues long. The sequenced part of the CDR3 DNA is TGCGCCAGCAGCTTCACAGGGGGCACCGGGGAG. Residues: CASSFTGGTGE. The whole CDR3 reads CASSFTGGTGELFF.

A note on this clone: The read gets to within 3 residues of the CDR3 end, and the germline J gene fills in the rest. J is TRBJ1-5 and V is TRBV2, with D unclear. CDR3 size: 15 residues. Germline CDR1 reads SNHLY; CDR2 reads FYNNEI. Trimming pared 3 bases from V and 2 bases from J, leaving 11 bases between. CDR3 DNA, as far as it was read: TGTGCCAGCAGTGATTCCAGGATTGGCAATCAGCCC. Translation: CASSDSRIGNQP. The whole CDR3 protein reads CASSDSRIGNQPQHF.

As for this clone: The read halts 3 residues ahead of the CDR3 end, with the missing end drawn from the germline J gene. This chain uses TRBV5-1 with TRBJ2-1; unclear D gene. The germline V gene has CDR1 SGHRS and CDR2 YFSETQ. Trimming removed 0 bases at V and 0 bases at J, with 13 bases between. There are 17 residues in the CDR3. The sequenced part of the CDR3 DNA is TGCGCCAGCAGCTTGGCTGGGCTAAATTCCTCCTACAATGAG. The encoded protein is CASSLAGLNSSYNE. The complete CDR3 reads CASSLAGLNSSYNEQFF.

In regard to this clone: The sequenced fragment ends 3 residues before the CDR3 boundary, so the rest is inferred from the germline J gene. The chain is built from TRBV2 and TRBJ2-5, with TRBD2 matching over 11 bases. This CDR3 has 14 amino acids. V lost 2 bases, J lost 4 bases, and 0 bases stayed unmatched. Germline-derived CDR1 and CDR2 are SNHLY and FYNNEI. CDR3 amino acids: CASSELAGGETQYF. CDR3 bases read: TGTGCCAGCAGTGAACTAGCGGGAGGAGAGACC.

Of note for this clone: The read terminates 3 residues before the CDR3 end, so the remaining end is supplied by the germline J gene. The chain joins TRBV30 to TRBJ1-2, with D perhaps TRBD1 (6 bases). The length of the CDR3 is 14 residues. Germline CDR1 is GTSNPN and CDR2 is SVGIG (reference sequence). The sequenced part of the CDR3 DNA is TGTGCCTGGAGTGTAAAGTTGGAACAGGGTCGC. Translated, it gives CAWSVKLEQGR. Given in full, the CDR3 is CAWSVKLEQGRYTF.

CDR3 in amino acids: CASSWRDSRGEQYF. The DNA read from the CDR3 is TGTGCCAGCAGCTGGAGGGACAGTAGGGGCGAG. The chain combines TRBV7-8 with TRBJ2-7; TRBD1 might be the D (7 bases). The CDR3 is cut off 3 residues early in the read; its end comes from the germline J gene. The V gene lost 4 bases and the J gene lost 6 bases, with 16 bases spanning the gap. This CDR3 comprises 14 residues. The germline V gene encodes CDR1 SGHVS and CDR2 FQNEAQ.

Details on this clone: The read halts 3 residues ahead of the CDR3 end, with the missing end drawn from the germline J gene. The chain joins TRBV29-1 to TRBJ2-1, with D maybe TRBD2 (5 bases). Germline loops: CDR1 SQVTM, CDR2 ANQGSEA. The V end was cut by 0 bases, the J end by 2 bases, with 17 bases between. This CDR3 spans 17 amino acids. The covered CDR3 bases are TGCAGCGTTGAAGATCTCCATGGCGGAGGTCCCTACAATGAG. Amino acids: CSVEDLHGGGPYNE. The full CDR3 sequence reads CSVEDLHGGGPYNEQFF.